This T cell receptor beta chain was observed in a study of blood T cells in healthy people across ages. On this clonotype itself: The target antigen is unknown.

Primers used in a second PCR of about 6 to 12 cycles were a sample-barcoded 5' primer and a J-beta primer mix. TCRdb redid the calling of the 5' RACE reads with MiXCR, one entry per CDR3 protein. The sample includes 1,800,000 or so distinct CDR3 sequences, around 40% seen only once; the top ten take more than 20%. The germline gives CDR1 SGHDT, CDR2 YYEEEE. Trimming took 2 bases from V and 2 from J, leaving 13 bases between them. CDR3 length: 15 residues. General observations from the study: A strong correlation between TCR beta diversity and naive T cell percentage was seen. Roughly linear age-related decline in beta diversity appeared, significant by age roughly 40. No conclusive comparison of naive versus antigen-experienced cells was possible with unsorted PBMCs.

Specimen: blood. The source is a human donor in good health. This chain uses TRBV5-6 with TRBJ1-2; the D is unclear. In DNA form, the CDR3 reads TGTGCCAGCAGCTTCTTTCGGATTCAGAACTATGGCTACACCTTC. Its protein is CASSFFRIQNYGYTF.